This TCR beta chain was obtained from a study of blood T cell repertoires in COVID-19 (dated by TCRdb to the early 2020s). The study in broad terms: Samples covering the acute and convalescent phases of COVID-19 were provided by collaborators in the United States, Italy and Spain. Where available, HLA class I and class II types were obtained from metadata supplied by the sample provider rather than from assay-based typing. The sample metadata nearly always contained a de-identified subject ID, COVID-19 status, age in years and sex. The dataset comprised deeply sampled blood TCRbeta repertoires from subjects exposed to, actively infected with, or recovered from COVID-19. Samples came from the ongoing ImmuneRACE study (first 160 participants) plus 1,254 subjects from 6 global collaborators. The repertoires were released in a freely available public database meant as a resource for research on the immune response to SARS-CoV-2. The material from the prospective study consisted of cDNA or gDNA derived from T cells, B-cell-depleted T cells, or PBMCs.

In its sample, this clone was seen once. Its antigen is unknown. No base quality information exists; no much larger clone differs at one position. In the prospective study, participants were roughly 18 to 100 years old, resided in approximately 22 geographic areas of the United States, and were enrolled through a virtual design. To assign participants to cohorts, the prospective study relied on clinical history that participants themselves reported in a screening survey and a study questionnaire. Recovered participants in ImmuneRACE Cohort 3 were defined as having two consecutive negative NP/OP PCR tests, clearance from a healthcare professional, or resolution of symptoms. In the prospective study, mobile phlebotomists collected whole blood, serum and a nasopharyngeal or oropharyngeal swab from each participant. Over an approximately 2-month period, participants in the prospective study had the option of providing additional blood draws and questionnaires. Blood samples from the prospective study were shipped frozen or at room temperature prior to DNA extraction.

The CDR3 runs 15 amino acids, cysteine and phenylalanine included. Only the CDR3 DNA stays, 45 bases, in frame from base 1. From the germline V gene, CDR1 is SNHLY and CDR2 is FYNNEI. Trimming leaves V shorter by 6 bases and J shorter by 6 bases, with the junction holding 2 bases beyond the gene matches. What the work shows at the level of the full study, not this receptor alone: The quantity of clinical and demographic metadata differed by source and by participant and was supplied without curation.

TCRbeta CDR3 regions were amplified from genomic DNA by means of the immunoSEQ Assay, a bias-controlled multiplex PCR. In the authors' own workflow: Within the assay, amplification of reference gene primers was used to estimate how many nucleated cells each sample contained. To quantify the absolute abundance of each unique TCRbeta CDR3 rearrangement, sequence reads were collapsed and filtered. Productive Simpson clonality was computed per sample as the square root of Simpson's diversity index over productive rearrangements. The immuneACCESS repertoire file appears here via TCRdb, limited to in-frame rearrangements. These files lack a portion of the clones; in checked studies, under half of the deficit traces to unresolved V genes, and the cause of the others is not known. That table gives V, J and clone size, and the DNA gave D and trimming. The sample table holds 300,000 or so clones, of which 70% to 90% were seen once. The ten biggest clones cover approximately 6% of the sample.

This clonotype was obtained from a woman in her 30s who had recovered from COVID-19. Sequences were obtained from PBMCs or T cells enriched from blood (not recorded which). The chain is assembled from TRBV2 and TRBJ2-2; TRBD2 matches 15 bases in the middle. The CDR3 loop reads CASRGLAGGAGELFF. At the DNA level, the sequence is TGTGCCAGCAGAGGACTAGCGGGGGGGGCCGGGGAGCTGTTTTTT.